A single T cell receptor (beta chain) is shown here with its context. Treatment noted: roughly 18 received Ad26.COV2.S at low or high dose, single or two shots; about 5 received placebo; per-sample allocation not given. Collection of samples fell on day 63 after the first vaccine or placebo injection. CDR3 length: 16 residues. V gave up 6 bases and J gave up 0 bases, with 17 bases separating them. The germline gives CDR1 LNHDA, CDR2 SQIVND (reference sequence). These data originate in a study of Ad26.COV2.S vaccination and SARS-CoV-2 variants. Sequencing was performed with immunoSEQ multiplex PCR; in TCRdb, only in-frame clones are kept and a portion is missing. The sample includes 400,000 to 500,000 clones, nearly 90% of them seen just once.

Material: peripheral blood, obtained in a trial of Ad26.COV2.S vaccine versus placebo. The chain joins TRBV19 to TRBJ2-5; D is unresolved. This clonotype originated in a person aged 18-65 years who received the Ad26.COV2.S COVID-19 vaccine or a placebo. CDR3 region: CASSTRRTTYQETQYF. CDR3 DNA: TGTGCCAGTAGCACCCGGCGGACCACGTACCAAGAGACCCAGTACTTC.